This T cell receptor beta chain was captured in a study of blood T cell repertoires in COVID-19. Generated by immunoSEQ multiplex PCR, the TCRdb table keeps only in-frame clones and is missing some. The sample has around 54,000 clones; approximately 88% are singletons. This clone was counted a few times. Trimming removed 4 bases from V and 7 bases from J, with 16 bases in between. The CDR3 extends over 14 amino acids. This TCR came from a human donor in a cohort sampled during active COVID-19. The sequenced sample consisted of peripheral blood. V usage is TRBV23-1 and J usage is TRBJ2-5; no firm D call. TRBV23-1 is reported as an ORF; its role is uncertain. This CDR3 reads CASSLGPGWATQYF. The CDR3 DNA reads TGCGCCAGCAGTCTCGGCCCAGGTTGGGCGACCCAGTACTTC.